In this sample, the clone carrying this T cell receptor beta chain turned up a few times. The CDR3 sequence is 12 residues long. Looked up from germline, CDR1 is DFQATT and CDR2 is SNEGSKA (reference sequence). The ends lost 5 bases at V and 9 bases at J; junction bases unmatched: 7. This sample's TCRbeta library carried unique molecular identifier barcodes. TCRdb passed the PCR reads through MiXCR, listing each CDR3 protein once. Of some 300,000 distinct CDR3 sequences listed, over 9% were seen once; the top ten hold around 7.5%. This entry is derived from a study of T-cell reconstitution after alpha-beta-depleted transplantation in children.

Specimen: PBMCs, collected before TCRalphabeta/CD19-depleted stem cell transplant. The sequence came from a boy under three years old with acute myeloid leukemia, due to receive a stem cell transplant. The chain employs TRBV20-1 and TRBJ2-4, with 7 bases identical to TRBD2. CDR3 sequence (DNA): TGCAGTGCTCGGACTAGATTAGGCATTCAGTACTTC. This codes for CSARTRLGIQYF.